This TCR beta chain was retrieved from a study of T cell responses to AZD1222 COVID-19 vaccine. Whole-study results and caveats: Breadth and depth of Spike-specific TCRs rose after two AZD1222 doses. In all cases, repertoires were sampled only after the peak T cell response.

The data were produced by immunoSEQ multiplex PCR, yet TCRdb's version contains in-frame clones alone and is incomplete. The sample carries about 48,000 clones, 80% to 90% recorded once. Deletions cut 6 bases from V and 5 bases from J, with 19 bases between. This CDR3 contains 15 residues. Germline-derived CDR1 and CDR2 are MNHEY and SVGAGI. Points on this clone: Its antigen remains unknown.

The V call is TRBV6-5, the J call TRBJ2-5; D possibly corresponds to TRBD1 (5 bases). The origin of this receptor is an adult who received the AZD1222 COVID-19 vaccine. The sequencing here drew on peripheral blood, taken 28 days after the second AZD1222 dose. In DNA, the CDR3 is TGTGCCAGCAGACCCGACAGAAGGGGTCAGGAGACCCAGTACTTC. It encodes CASRPDRRGQETQYF.